This T cell receptor (beta chain) was identified during a study of Ad26.COV2.S vaccination and SARS-CoV-2 variants (dated by TCRdb to 2020 to 2022). As for the study more broadly: The specificity and breadth of SARS-CoV-2-reactive T cell receptors after Ad26.COV2.S vaccination were assessed by TCRbeta repertoire sequencing. The TCR-sequenced set comprised approximately 32 samples: around 20 Ad26.COV2.S vaccine recipients, 5 placebo recipients and 8 SARS-CoV-2 convalescent individuals.

The V and J ends are trimmed by 1 base and 1 base, leaving 7 bases between them. CDR1 and CDR2 (MGHDK, SYGVNS) derive from the germline V gene. The CDR3 runs 14 amino acids, cysteine and phenylalanine included. The only DNA kept is the CDR3, 42 bases in frame from the first base. A remark on this clone: The antigen it recognizes is unknown. Within one base of it there is no much larger clone, and no base qualities were kept.

TCRbeta CDR3 regions were sequenced with the immunoSEQ Assay. After extraction, genomic DNA underwent amplification by bias-controlled multiplex PCR, followed by high-throughput sequencing. Under the source paper's analysis protocol: To quantify the absolute abundance of every unique TCRbeta CDR3 region, sequences were collapsed and filtered. T cell fraction was estimated by normalizing TCRbeta template counts to usable DNA, which was measured by amplifying reference genes present in all nucleated cells. Repertoire TCRs were annotated as SARS-CoV-2-specific when V gene, CDR3 amino acid sequence and J gene were exactly matched to a known reactive TCR set. The reference SARS-CoV-2 TCR set came from MIRA and was filtered for enrichment in COVID-19-positive ImmuneCODE repertoires, removing public or cross-reactive TCRs. Drawing on the MIRA antigens, annotated TCRs were analysed further at the level of specific ORF or position within ORF. Breadth was defined as annotated unique rearrangements over total unique productive rearrangements; depth was the summed frequency of those rearrangements. TCR breadth was compared between groups using two-sided Wilcoxon rank-sum tests. In its TCRdb copy, this immuneACCESS table keeps in-frame sequences only and misses some clones. Where compared with another copy, unresolved V genes explain less than half of these, and the others have no known cause. The V and J calls and the clone size are those of that table, but D and trimming were determined from the DNA. The sample has around 350,000 clones on record, roughly nine tenths of them singletons. The top ten clones comprise roughly 3.9% of the sample.

Results the study describes overall, beyond this receptor: Compared with placebo recipients, Ad26.COV2.S recipients showed higher spike-specific TCR breadth (P = 0.0014). After vaccination, substantial breadth of spike-specific CD8+ and CD4+ T cell responses was reported. The authors noted that total T cell responses may have been underestimated by the TCR breadth and depth analyses. Vaccine and placebo recipients had similar non-spike TCR breadth, a finding consistent with the vaccine containing only spike.

The sample's time point label is to be understood as: individuals recovered from natural SARS-CoV-2 infection. The sequence is built from TRBV25-1 and TRBJ1-2, with no D gene named confidently. Sequenced material: peripheral blood, taken after recovery from COVID-19. The TCR originated in a human donor who had recovered from COVID-19. The DNA is TGTGCCAGCAGTGAATTGCGCAGTAACTATGGCTACACCTTC. Translated, it gives CASSELRSNYGYTF.